This T cell receptor (beta chain) stems from a study of T cells in Graves' hyperthyroidism and ophthalmopathy (dated by TCRdb to between 2018 and 2020). Study-wide context: Peripheral blood samples were taken at initial diagnosis, before any treatment was given. To identify distinguishing TCR V-J signatures, a discovery cohort of around 100 patients was used, comprising some 43 with Graves' ophthalmopathy and around 57 with stable Graves' hyperthyroidism. Prospective prediction of ophthalmopathy was tested in an independent validation cohort consisting of some 20 hyperthyroidism patients and approximately 16 patients who later progressed to ophthalmopathy. The approximately 100 discovery patients were randomly divided into training and test sets at a 7:3 ratio. Thyroid tissue and blood T-cell repertoires from six Graves' hyperthyroidism patients were also compared in the study. Following sampling, methimazole starting at 30 mg daily was given to hyperthyroidism patients, and high-dose intravenous methylprednisolone was given to ophthalmopathy patients. The paper reports TCR Vbeta CDR3 sequencing of roughly 140 peripheral blood samples: over 40 ophthalmopathy, around 80 hyperthyroidism and around 17 progressor patients.

Ophthalmopathy patients had moderately to severely active disease, with a Clinical Activity Score of 3 or more, a NOSPECS grade of 4 or more, and a disease duration of less than 3 months. The study excluded patients with uncontrolled infections, other autoimmune diseases, pregnancy or lactation. Diagnoses relied on clinical symptoms, serum thyroxine and TRAb, thyroid ultrasound and orbital computed tomography. PBMCs were separated from roughly 10 ml of fresh peripheral blood using Ficoll-Paque density gradient centrifugation. Total RNA was extracted using Trizol reagent, and RNA quality was assessed on an Agilent 2100 Bioanalyzer. The TCR beta CDR3 regions were amplified from the RNA transcripts. The TCR CDR3 was subjected to a first round of RT-PCR using the HTBI primer set and the Qiagen OneStep RT-PCR kit. Libraries were constructed in a second round of multiplex PCR, after which size selection and purification were performed. Paired-end sequencing of the libraries was performed with 100 bp reads on an Illumina HiSeq2000. The paper's processing steps were these. Raw data were processed with SOAPnuke, discarding reads with adapters, uncalled bases, mean Phred below 15, or no exact constant-primer or identifier match. High-quality paired reads were merged using COPE v1.2.5, and each unique nucleotide sequence was defined as a clonotype. Clonotypes were aligned to IMGT TRBV, TRBD and TRBJ reference segments using MiTCR v1.1. The analysis was restricted to V-J combinations with a frequency above 0.0001, which together covered 99% to 99.2% of the repertoires. A TCS score was defined as the ratio between F50 (clonal expansion) and ExV (chaos), using BLOSUM62-based TCRdist between CDR3 peptides within each V-J. Welch's t-statistics and random forest reduced roughly 530 V-J features to about 12, which were used in a naive Bayes classifier (R e1071). TCRdb ran its own pipeline on the public reads, namely fastp trimming at Q25 and MiXCR clone calling, and kept in-frame beta chains. Rows are unified per CDR3 protein, each entry keeping the most common DNA and genes. It is TCRdb's table, rather than the study itself, that gives the V and J calls and clone size. The sample contains 400,000 or so distinct CDR3 sequences, more than 13% of them found a single time. The ten largest account for around 27% of the sample.

This clonotype was seen many times. Its antigen remains undetermined. No much larger clone is present one base from it, and per-base qualities are unavailable. Points the paper makes about the study in general: No statistical method was used to fix the sample size in advance, and group allocation was not hidden from the investigators. In validation, the model predicted progression to ophthalmopathy with roughly 70% sensitivity and 72.22% specificity, a median of about six months before onset. Ophthalmopathy was separated from stable hyperthyroidism by a 13 V-J signature model, with approximately 85% sensitivity and roughly 81% specificity obtained in cross-validation and 80%/75% obtained in testing. Blood samples also contained most of the expanded thyroid clonotypes (frequency above 0.001), which suggests that blood repertoires may reflect thyroid immune responses.

The germline V gene specifies MNHNS as CDR1 and SASEGT as CDR2. The germline V and J ends show losses of 5 bases and 7 bases respectively, and no gene match explains 11 bases of the junction. The CDR3 spans 15 residues, from the cysteine through the phenylalanine. Just the 45-base CDR3 DNA is kept, in frame starting at base 1. The chain was built from TRBV6-1 and TRBJ2-1; 7 bases in between match TRBD1. This receptor was taken from a man between 45 and 60 years old with Graves' ophthalmopathy. The sequenced sample consisted of blood. The sequenced DNA is TGTGCCAGCAGTTCCAAATCGGACAGGCCAAATGAGCAGTTCTTC. The encoded protein is CASSSKSDRPNEQFF.